This T cell receptor beta chain emerged from a study of blood T cells in healthy people across ages. A second PCR, run for roughly 7 to 11 cycles, used a sample-barcoded 5' primer plus a J-beta primer mix. Each CDR3 protein gets one entry after TCRdb re-called the 5' RACE reads with MiXCR. The sample shows more than 900,000 distinct CDR3 sequences, approximately 25% of them seen only once. Donors were healthy Caucasian individuals from Russia aged roughly 6 to 95. The CDR3 is 15 residues long. CDR1 SGHTA and CDR2 FQGNSA come from the germline V gene. Trimming removed 2 bases from V and 5 bases from J, with 10 bases in between. Separately, the same data were catalogued under a study of T cells of mothers and their children.

This receptor was identified in a girl aged 2 to 9 in good health. The V call is TRBV7-2, the J call TRBJ1-6; TRBD1 is a possible D gene (6 bases). The sample consisted of blood. In nucleotides, the CDR3 is TGTGCCAGCAGCTTACGGGGGGCCAATAATTCACCCCTCCACTTT. Its translation is CASSLRGANNSPLHF. The entire variable domain, with the rest obtained from reference TRBV7-2 and TRBJ1-6, is as follows: GAGVSQSPSNKVTEKGKDVELRCDPISGHTALYWYRQSLGQGLEFLIYFQGNSAPDKSGLPSDRFSAERTGGSVSTLTIQRTQQEDSAVYLCASSLRGANNSPLHFGNGTRLTVT.